This paragraph reports one T cell receptor (beta chain). This entry is derived from a study of cytomegalovirus exposure and HLA in healthy donors. The germline CDR1 and CDR2 sequences are SEHNR and FQNEAQ (reference sequence). The length of the CDR3 is 16 residues. Trimming shortened V by 6 bases and J by 6 bases, and 21 bases separated the two germline ends. The PCR used 60 Vbeta and 13 Jbeta primers. The table came from immunoSEQ multiplex PCR; TCRdb's copy has only in-frame clones and leaves some out. The table lists about 200,000 clones, about four fifths of them singletons, with approximately 3.6% in the top ten.

The chain uses TRBV7-9 and TRBJ2-4; possibly TRBD2 for D (6 bases). Sequencing input: PBMCs. This receptor was obtained from a man aged 35 to 55 in good health and CMV-seropositive. This chain's CDR3 is CASSAPSSVGGNIQYF. DNA of the CDR3: TGTGCCAGCAGTGCCCCTAGTTCCGTGGGGGGAAACATTCAGTACTTC.